The rows below give T cell receptor beta chains drawn from one sample of a study of beta chain features in type 1 diabetes. The repertoire was sequenced with immunoSEQ multiplex PCR; TCRdb's copy has only in-frame clones and lacks some. The table includes about 650,000 clones, around 11% detected once. Sequenced material: naive CD4+ T cells from blood. These receptors were collected from a man aged 25-40 years with type 1 diabetes. The CDR3 runs from the conserved cysteine through the conserved F or W. Each record gives: J gene, V gene, CDR3 length, clone size, D gene, CDR3 DNA, CDR3 protein. D genes are given only for firm matches. Size is stated for part of the rows, as once, few or many counts, or as a class when the clone is expanded.

TRBJ2-3,TRBV5-1,14,NA,TRBD1,TGCGCCAGCAGCTTGGCGAGCCGGGACAGGGGTTGGTATTTT,CASSLASRDRGWYF
TRBJ2-7,TRBV14,12,few,NA,TGTGCCAGCAGCCTAGCTCAGGACAAGCAGTACTTC,CASSLAQDKQYF
TRBJ2-5,TRBV14,13,few,NA,TGTGCCAGCAGCCAACCGGGTCCAGAGACCCAGTACTTC,CASSQPGPETQYF
TRBJ1-4,TRBV29-1,13,few,TRBD1,TGCAGTGCTGGACAGGGCCATAATGAAAAACTGTTTTTT,CSAGQGHNEKLFF
TRBJ1-2,TRBV2,15,NA,NA,TGTGCCAGCACCCAAGAAACGACGGATTTCTATGGCTACACCTTC,CASTQETTDFYGYTF
TRBJ2-6,TRBV7-2,17,few,TRBD1,TGTGCCAGCAGCTTAGGGACAGGGGCTAATGGGGCCAACGTCCTGACTTTC,CASSLGTGANGANVLTF
TRBJ1-5,TRBV28,14,NA,NA,TGTGCCAGCAGTCTAGATAATAGCAATCAGCCCCAGCATTTT,CASSLDNSNQPQHF
TRBJ1-2,TRBV15,15,few,NA,TGTGCCACCAGCAACCTAGGGATTTCAAACTATGGCTACACCTTC,CATSNLGISNYGYTF
TRBJ2-7,TRBV28,12,few,NA,TGTGCCAGCAGTTTAGAGGTGGGCGAGCAGTACTTC,CASSLEVGEQYF
TRBJ2-1,TRBV29-1,15,NA,NA,TGCAGCGCTGGGGGTAGTCGGGAGATTTACAATGAGCAGTTCTTC,CSAGGSREIYNEQFF
TRBJ2-1,TRBV6-5,13,NA,NA,TGTGCCAGCAGTTACCAGGCGTACAATGAGCAGTTCTTC,CASSYQAYNEQFF
TRBJ1-1,TRBV7-9,15,few,TRBD1,TGTGCCAGCAGAGAGACAGGGTTTCCTGACACTGAAGCTTTCTTT,CASRETGFPDTEAFF
TRBJ2-2,TRBV30,15,NA,NA,TGTGCCTGGAGTGCCCAGGGGACGGCGGCCGGGGAGCTGTTTTTT,CAWSAQGTAAGELFF
TRBJ2-7,TRBV19,15,few,TRBD1,TGTGCCAGTAGCCTCGTGGGGACAGGGTCCTACGAGCAGTACTTC,CASSLVGTGSYEQYF
TRBJ1-5,TRBV7-2,15,NA,NA,TGTGCCAGCAGCTTAGGACATTTTAGCAATCAGCCCCAGCATTTT,CASSLGHFSNQPQHF
TRBJ2-2,TRBV7-2,15,few,NA,TGTGCCAGCATCTATGGTACCTCGAACACCGGGGAGCTGTTTTTT,CASIYGTSNTGELFF
TRBJ1-2,TRBV5-1,12,few,NA,TGCGCCAGCAGCTCGCAGAACGATGGCTACACCTTC,CASSSQNDGYTF